A selection of T cell receptor beta chains follows, all from one sample in a study of T-cell memory formation after mild COVID-19. TCRdb called the 5' RACE reads again in MiXCR, with one record for every CDR3 protein. The sample has around 130,000 distinct CDR3 sequences, 16% seen once. Sequencing was done on a sample of PBMCs or a T cell subset sorted from them (not recorded which). Source of these receptors: an adult woman who had mild COVID-19 (a few samples of this study predate the infection). Cell type and time point are not known. Each CDR3 is given with its conserved first and last residue. Each record gives: J gene, D gene, V gene, CDR3 protein. D genes are given only for firm matches.

j_gene: TRBJ2-2; d_gene: -; v_gene: TRBV7-7; CDR3aa: CASSLRPGSGELFF
j_gene: TRBJ1-4; d_gene: -; v_gene: TRBV5-5; CDR3aa: CASSYDWQTNEKLFF
j_gene: TRBJ2-7; d_gene: -; v_gene: TRBV12-3/TRBV12-4; CDR3aa: CASSGPGRSYEQYF
j_gene: TRBJ2-7; d_gene: -; v_gene: TRBV27; CDR3aa: CASSFGVWGYEQYF
j_gene: TRBJ2-7; d_gene: TRBD2; v_gene: TRBV7-6; CDR3aa: CASSQGTSGVYEQYF
j_gene: TRBJ2-3; d_gene: TRBD2; v_gene: TRBV25-1; CDR3aa: CASSPYEGGEDTQYF
j_gene: TRBJ2-1; d_gene: TRBD2; v_gene: TRBV19; CDR3aa: CASSTSGSSYNEQFF
j_gene: TRBJ2-7; d_gene: TRBD1; v_gene: TRBV7-2; CDR3aa: CASSHSGTGSYEQYF
j_gene: TRBJ2-1; d_gene: -; v_gene: TRBV9; CDR3aa: CASSPRGGDYNEQFF
j_gene: TRBJ2-1; d_gene: -; v_gene: TRBV18; CDR3aa: CASSVGFRSEQFF
j_gene: TRBJ1-6; d_gene: -; v_gene: TRBV27; CDR3aa: CASSPGSLPKVSPLHF
j_gene: TRBJ2-1; d_gene: -; v_gene: TRBV5-5; CDR3aa: CASSPRLGSANEQFF
j_gene: TRBJ2-3; d_gene: -; v_gene: TRBV24-1; CDR3aa: CATLTSHTEGVGSGTDTQYF
j_gene: TRBJ2-1; d_gene: -; v_gene: TRBV3-1; CDR3aa: CASEGSTYNEQFF
j_gene: TRBJ2-3; d_gene: -; v_gene: TRBV7-9; CDR3aa: CASKSAGTDTQYF
j_gene: TRBJ1-1; d_gene: -; v_gene: TRBV19; CDR3aa: CASTYRGYTEAFF
j_gene: TRBJ2-7; d_gene: -; v_gene: TRBV28; CDR3aa: CATSTGSLIYEQYF
j_gene: TRBJ1-4; d_gene: -; v_gene: TRBV12-3/TRBV12-4; CDR3aa: CASSLRQTLRPEKLFF
j_gene: TRBJ2-3; d_gene: TRBD2; v_gene: TRBV7-2; CDR3aa: CASSPGLADTQYF
j_gene: TRBJ2-1; d_gene: TRBD1; v_gene: TRBV20-1; CDR3aa: CSARGTGDYNEQFF
j_gene: TRBJ2-1; d_gene: TRBD2; v_gene: TRBV9; CDR3aa: CASSGGGTSDANEQFF
j_gene: TRBJ1-2; d_gene: TRBD1; v_gene: TRBV29-1; CDR3aa: CSVGGQGDGYSF
j_gene: TRBJ2-5; d_gene: -; v_gene: TRBV4-1; CDR3aa: CASSQDPTGGETQYF
j_gene: TRBJ2-1; d_gene: TRBD1; v_gene: TRBV5-1; CDR3aa: CASVRDRGYQDEQFF
j_gene: TRBJ2-1; d_gene: TRBD1; v_gene: TRBV4-3; CDR3aa: CASSQGQGGTYNEQFF
j_gene: TRBJ2-7; d_gene: TRBD1; v_gene: TRBV20-1; CDR3aa: CSASIGTGGRVYEQYF
j_gene: TRBJ2-5; d_gene: -; v_gene: TRBV7-9; CDR3aa: CASSFRGGQETQYF
j_gene: TRBJ2-3; d_gene: TRBD2; v_gene: TRBV3-1; CDR3aa: CASSPGLAGGAGDTQYF
j_gene: TRBJ1-1; d_gene: -; v_gene: TRBV3-1; CDR3aa: CASSSARVNTEAFF
j_gene: TRBJ2-4; d_gene: TRBD2; v_gene: TRBV5-1; CDR3aa: CASSSGTSIRAKNIQYF
j_gene: TRBJ1-5; d_gene: -; v_gene: TRBV6-2/TRBV6-3; CDR3aa: CASNPGRGNQPQHF
j_gene: TRBJ2-1; d_gene: TRBD2; v_gene: TRBV5-1; CDR3aa: CASGLVANNEQFF
j_gene: TRBJ2-7; d_gene: -; v_gene: TRBV18; CDR3aa: CASSPWGYEQYF
j_gene: TRBJ2-5; d_gene: TRBD2; v_gene: TRBV14; CDR3aa: CASSQGGTRNGETQYF
j_gene: TRBJ2-1; d_gene: TRBD1; v_gene: TRBV9; CDR3aa: CASSAKGQGNEQFF
j_gene: TRBJ2-7; d_gene: -; v_gene: TRBV4-3; CDR3aa: CASSDRDLEQYF
j_gene: TRBJ2-2; d_gene: -; v_gene: TRBV18; CDR3aa: CASSPLNTGELFF
j_gene: TRBJ2-1; d_gene: TRBD1; v_gene: TRBV5-1; CDR3aa: CASSSPGTGGNEQFF
j_gene: TRBJ2-1; d_gene: -; v_gene: TRBV3-1; CDR3aa: CASSPLGESDEQFF
j_gene: TRBJ2-7; d_gene: -; v_gene: TRBV16; CDR3aa: CATRSIGGTYEQYF
j_gene: TRBJ2-1; d_gene: TRBD2; v_gene: TRBV5-1; CDR3aa: CASSLRGTSGSKDNEQFF
j_gene: TRBJ2-3; d_gene: TRBD2; v_gene: TRBV5-4; CDR3aa: CASSSSLLAGGGDTQYF
j_gene: TRBJ2-7; d_gene: -; v_gene: TRBV6-2/TRBV6-3; CDR3aa: CASSLTAGRAGEQYF
j_gene: TRBJ1-2; d_gene: TRBD1; v_gene: TRBV5-1; CDR3aa: CASSPGQVRDGYTF
j_gene: TRBJ2-7; d_gene: TRBD2; v_gene: TRBV7-2; CDR3aa: CASSRTSGAYEQYF
j_gene: TRBJ2-1; d_gene: -; v_gene: TRBV14; CDR3aa: CASSQDLGGISYNEQFF
j_gene: TRBJ1-4; d_gene: -; v_gene: TRBV7-9; CDR3aa: CASSSLMPANEKLFF
j_gene: TRBJ2-1; d_gene: -; v_gene: TRBV5-1; CDR3aa: CASSLRQEWGEQFF
j_gene: TRBJ2-1; d_gene: TRBD1; v_gene: TRBV7-9; CDR3aa: CASSPGQGYNEQFF
j_gene: TRBJ2-1; d_gene: TRBD2; v_gene: TRBV7-8; CDR3aa: CASSLISGGGLQHDNEQFF
j_gene: TRBJ2-4; d_gene: -; v_gene: TRBV21-1; CDR3aa: CASSKPRGNIQYF
j_gene: TRBJ2-3; d_gene: -; v_gene: TRBV5-1; CDR3aa: CASSLEGVGGTDTQYF
j_gene: TRBJ2-1; d_gene: TRBD2; v_gene: TRBV30; CDR3aa: CAWSRKIAGTYNEQFF
j_gene: TRBJ2-7; d_gene: TRBD1; v_gene: TRBV12-3/TRBV12-4; CDR3aa: CASTWGQVGTYEQYF
j_gene: TRBJ1-4; d_gene: -; v_gene: TRBV30; CDR3aa: CAWSVMEGEKLFF
j_gene: TRBJ2-3; d_gene: TRBD1; v_gene: TRBV20-1; CDR3aa: CSARPLQEQGGTDTQYF
j_gene: TRBJ2-3; d_gene: -; v_gene: TRBV24-1; CDR3aa: CATSTPQDRPTDTQYF
j_gene: TRBJ1-1; d_gene: -; v_gene: TRBV20-1; CDR3aa: CSASTSGAEAFF
j_gene: TRBJ2-7; d_gene: -; v_gene: TRBV27; CDR3aa: CASSLRTPPQHHEQYF
j_gene: TRBJ2-3; d_gene: -; v_gene: TRBV5-1; CDR3aa: CASSLGYSDRSTDTQYF